Listed here are 31 T cell receptor beta chains from one sample, sequenced in a study of T-cell memory formation after mild COVID-19. Each CDR3 protein gets one entry after TCRdb re-called the 5' RACE reads with MiXCR. The repertoire holds about 620,000 distinct CDR3 sequences, under 20% seen once, with 12% in the top ten. The sample taken for sequencing was PBMCs or a T cell subset sorted from them (not recorded which). The receptors originated from an adult woman who had mild COVID-19 (a few samples of this study predate the infection). Cell type and time point are not known.

This clonotype was seen more than once but under ten times. The chain uses TRBV7-2 and TRBJ2-1, with a weak D call TRBD2 (6 bases). This CDR3 is built from 15 residues. The V gene lost 5 bases and the J gene lost 6 bases, with 17 bases spanning the gap. Germline V lookup: CDR1 SGHTA, CDR2 FQGNSA. The CDR3 DNA reads as TGTGCCAGCAGCGTCTGGACGGGAGCCGCCAATGAGCAGTTCTTC. As protein: CASSVWTGAANEQFF. Full variable domain (remainder filled in from reference TRBV7-2 and TRBJ2-1): GAGVSQSPSNKVTEKGKDVELRCDPISGHTALYWYRQSLGQGLEFLIYFQGNSAPDKSGLPSDRFSAERTGGSVSTLTIQRTQQEDSAVYLCASSVWTGAANEQFFGPGTRLTVL.

The gene calls are TRBV5-1 and TRBJ2-3; possible D gene TRBD2, 5 bases. V gave up 4 bases and J gave up 4 bases, with 16 bases separating them. Germline assignment: CDR1 SGHRS and CDR2 YFSETQ. The CDR3 is 15 amino acids. The CDR3 here is CASSMAEGGPDTQYF. CDR3 in DNA: TGCGCCAGCAGCATGGCGGAAGGAGGTCCAGATACGCAGTATTTT.

This clonotype was seen a few times. The V gene is TRBV3-1, the J gene TRBJ2-1, with D possibly being TRBD1 (5 bases). CDR3 length: 15 amino acids. Germline assignment: CDR1 LGHDT and CDR2 YNNKEL (reference sequence). Deletions cut 0 bases from V and 6 bases from J, with 12 bases between. The CDR3 bases are TGTGCCAGCAGCCAAGAACCCTGGGGCACCAATGAGCAGTTCTTC. Protein product: CASSQEPWGTNEQFF.

V is TRBV4-1 and J is TRBJ2-2; the D is unclear. The CDR3 contains 18 residues. Trimming stripped 1 base from V and 6 bases from J, with 21 bases between. CDR1 is MGHRA, CDR2 YSYEKL, per germline. The CDR3 is CASSQVYPRYFSPGELFF. The CDR3 nucleotides are TGCGCCAGCAGCCAAGTTTATCCCAGATACTTTAGCCCCGGGGAGCTGTTTTTT.

This clonotype was seen ten or more times. CDR3 sequence: CASSSGDEQFF. CDR3 nucleotides: TGTGCCAGTAGTTCGGGGGATGAGCAGTTCTTC. The genes are TRBV19 and TRBJ2-1, with D maybe TRBD2 (6 bases). The germline V gene has CDR1 LNHDA and CDR2 SQIVND (reference sequence). The CDR3 length is 11 residues. Trimming took off 5 bases at V and 8 bases at J, with 7 bases between the two ends.

V and J are TRBV2 and TRBJ1-1, with D possibly matching TRBD1 (6 bases). This CDR3 has 14 amino acids. V gave up 4 bases and J gave up 1 base, with 10 bases separating them. The germline CDR1 and CDR2 sequences are SNHLY and FYNNEI. The CDR3 DNA is TGTGCCAGCAGTGTCACAGGGACGAACACTGAAGCTTTCTTT. The encoded protein is CASSVTGTNTEAFF.

This clonotype was seen repeatedly, ten times or more. J is TRBJ2-1 and V is TRBV12-3 or TRBV12-4, with unresolved D. There are 15 residues in the CDR3. Trimming took off 3 bases at V and 0 bases at J, with 9 bases between the two ends. The CDR3 DNA reads TGTGCCAGCAGTTTGGAGCCTGGCTCCTACAATGAGCAGTTCTTC. It is translated as CASSLEPGSYNEQFF.

The chain links TRBV7-9 to TRBJ2-1, with D perhaps matching TRBD1 or TRBD2 (7 bases each). From germline, CDR1 is SEHNR and CDR2 FQNEAQ (reference sequence). Trimming cost V 1 base and J 8 bases, with 18 bases left between them. CDR3 length: 16 residues. Written as DNA, the CDR3 is TGTGCCAGCAGCTTAGGTGGGAGGGGGCGCCTCGATGAGCAGTTCTTC. Protein product: CASSLGGRGRLDEQFF.

This clonotype has more than one count but fewer than ten. The chain carries TRBV11-2 and TRBJ2-2, with 7 bases matching TRBD1. Trimming cost V 5 bases and J 10 bases; bases outside gene matches: 7. Germline V gene data show CDR1 as SGHAT and CDR2 as FQNNGV. This CDR3 comprises 13 residues. This CDR3 is CASSPTGYEELFF. The CDR3 DNA reads as TGTGCCAGCAGCCCGACAGGGTATGAGGAGCTGTTTTTT.

Only a few counts were recorded for this clonotype. The chain joins TRBV4-1 to TRBJ1-1, with D perhaps TRBD1 (6 bases). CDR1 MGHRA and CDR2 YSYEKL come from the germline V gene. CDR3 length equals 16 residues. Deletions cut 3 bases from V and 5 bases from J, with 19 bases between. The CDR3 spells CASSHPRGGGWTEAFF. For the CDR3, the DNA is TGCGCCAGCAGCCACCCTAGGGGAGGGGGGTGGACTGAAGCTTTCTTT.

The rearrangement uses TRBV12-3 or TRBV12-4 and TRBJ2-7; D is possibly TRBD2 (6 bases). Trimming took off 2 bases at V and 3 bases at J, with 14 bases between the two ends. CDR3 size: 15 residues. CDR3 loop: CASSLISGTLYEQYF. The CDR3 bases are TGTGCCAGCAGTTTAATAAGTGGGACTCTCTACGAGCAGTACTTC.

In its sample, this clonotype was seen a few times. One end of the junction varies from germline; a read error may be responsible. This chain joins TRBV5-6 and TRBJ2-7; 7 positions agree with TRBD1. There are 11 residues in the CDR3. Germline V CDR1 and CDR2: SGHDT, YYEEEE. The CDR3 nucleotides read TGTGCCAGCAGCGTGCGGACAGGCCTGCACTTC. Translated, it gives CASSVRTGLHF.

This clonotype was seen more than once but under ten times. The V call is TRBV30, the J call TRBJ2-1, with D maybe TRBD1 (5 bases). CDR1 and CDR2 from the germline V gene are GTSNPN and SVGIG (reference sequence). This CDR3 has 11 residues. Deletions cut 3 bases from V and 8 bases from J, with 8 bases between. Here the CDR3 DNA reads TGTGCCTGGAGGCAGGGCCATGAGCAGTTCTTC. This translates into CAWRQGHEQFF.

The chain carries TRBV4-2 and TRBJ2-4, with TRBD2 identical over 8 bases. Germline V gene data show CDR1 as LGHNA and CDR2 as YNFKEQ. The CDR3 runs to 16 residues. V was clipped by 2 bases and J by 6 bases; unmatched bases: 9. The CDR3 nucleotides read TGTGCCAGCAGCCAACTACTAGCGGAGGCGGGAAACATTCAGTACTTC. It encodes CASSQLLAEAGNIQYF.

The V and J genes are TRBV12-3 or TRBV12-4 and TRBJ1-1; D is unresolved. This CDR3 region has 14 residues. Between the trimmed V and J ends, which lost 8 bases and 2 bases, there was a span of 15 bases. CDR3 coding DNA: TGTGCCAGCGGTACCACAGTGGATAACACTGAAGCTTTCTTT. It encodes CASGTTVDNTEAFF.

The V gene is TRBV12-3 or TRBV12-4, the J gene TRBJ1-1, with D possibly matching TRBD1 (6 bases). Trimming took off 7 bases at V and 0 bases at J, with 12 bases between the two ends. CDR3 size: 14 residues. The CDR3 bases are TGTGCCAGCACCGCCGGACAGATGAACACTGAAGCTTTCTTT. Translation gives CASTAGQMNTEAFF.

The chain joins TRBV29-1 to TRBJ2-7; 8 bases map to TRBD1. Trimming at V came to 1 base and at J to 9 bases, leaving 17 bases not matched to a gene. The germline CDR1 and CDR2 sequences are SQVTM and ANQGSEA. The CDR3 loop spans 16 amino acids. The CDR3 region is CSVEARTGNGLWVQYF. DNA for the CDR3: TGCAGCGTTGAAGCTCGGACAGGGAACGGACTATGGGTGCAGTACTTC.

This clonotype was counted at least ten times. The chain recombines TRBV7-3 with TRBJ2-7; TRBD2 agrees at 11 bases. Germline CDR1 reads SGHTA; CDR2 reads FQGTGA. V was clipped by 8 bases and J by 4 bases; unmatched bases: 4. This CDR3 region has 13 residues. The CDR3 protein is CASSRLAGYEQYF. CDR3 nucleotides: TGTGCCAGCTCTAGACTAGCGGGGTACGAGCAGTACTTC. Full variable domain (rest looked up from reference TRBV7-3 and TRBJ2-7): GAGVSQTPSNKVTEKGKYVELRCDPISGHTALYWYRQSLGQGPEFLIYFQGTGAADDSGLPNDRFFAVRPEGSVSTLKIQRTERGDSAVYLCASSRLAGYEQYFGPGTRLTVT.

This clonotype was seen at least ten times. This chain uses TRBV12-3 or TRBV12-4 with TRBJ2-1, with a weak D call TRBD2 (8 bases). The CDR3 is 20 residues long. The V gene lost 2 bases and the J gene lost 0 bases, with 23 bases spanning the gap. CDR3 sequence: CASSLTHWAGGQSSYNEQFF. The CDR3 DNA reads TGTGCCAGCAGTTTAACCCACTGGGCGGGGGGACAGAGCTCCTACAATGAGCAGTTCTTC.

A single count supports this clonotype. The rearrangement links TRBV6-1 to TRBJ2-7; D perhaps matches TRBD1 (6 bases). Germline V gene lookup returns CDR1 MNHNS and CDR2 SASEGT. The ends were cut back, 8 bases at V and 3 bases at J, with 17 bases in the middle. This CDR3 has 14 amino acids. CDR3 amino acids: CASVQGLLNYEQYF. Here the CDR3 DNA reads TGTGCCAGCGTTCAGGGGCTTCTAAACTACGAGCAGTACTTC.

V and J are TRBV12-3 or TRBV12-4 and TRBJ1-4; D unclear. With 5 bases removed from V and 2 bases from J, the gap between germline ends came to 9 bases. This CDR3 is built from 14 residues. CDR3 DNA sequence: TGTGCCAGCAGTAGAAGGCAGACTAATGAAAAACTGTTTTTT. It specifies CASSRRQTNEKLFF.

This clonotype was seen more than once but under ten times. The chain has TRBV7-9 and TRBJ2-7, with D possibly TRBD1 on 7 matching bases. Trimming shortened V by 2 bases and J by 9 bases, and 20 bases separated the two germline ends. This CDR3 is 15 amino acids long. CDR1 and CDR2 from the germline V gene are SEHNR and FQNEAQ (reference sequence). CDR3 region: CASSLKGAGTAGQYF. The CDR3 DNA sequence: TGTGCCAGCAGCTTAAAGGGGGCGGGGACAGCAGGGCAGTACTTC.

The DNA for the CDR3 is TGTGCCAGCAGCTTACTTCCCCCGGGGGGACTCTACAATGAGCAGTTCTTC. Translated: CASSLLPPGGLYNEQFF. This sequence joins TRBV11-2 and TRBJ2-1, with 7 bases fitting TRBD2. The CDR3 has 17 amino acids. Losses at the gene ends were 2 bases for V and 3 bases for J; bases not matched to a gene: 10. CDR1 and CDR2 from the germline V gene are SGHAT and FQNNGV.

The CDR3 bases are TGTGCCAGCAGCTCACCCGGACAGGGTTTCGACGAGCAGTACTTC. Residues: CASSSPGQGFDEQYF. The V and J genes are TRBV7-9 and TRBJ2-7; TRBD1 matches 8 bases. CDR3 length equals 15 residues. With 4 bases clipped from V and 5 bases from J, the junction kept 10 bases outside the gene matches. Germline V CDR1 and CDR2: SEHNR, FQNEAQ (reference sequence).

Only a few counts were recorded for this clonotype. This rearrangement joins TRBV20-1 to TRBJ1-3; D uncertain. This CDR3 spans 16 amino acids. CDR1 DFQATT and CDR2 SNEGSKA come from the germline V gene (reference sequence). The germline V and J ends were trimmed by 0 bases and 0 bases, with 12 bases remaining between them. The CDR3 DNA reads as TGCAGTGCTAGAGATGACGGTCGGGGCTCTGGAAACACCATATATTTT. It translates to CSARDDGRGSGNTIYF.

In regard to this clonotype: Without the conserved terminal phenylalanine or tryptophan, this CDR3 likely stems from a read error. The V gene is TRBV29-1, the J gene TRBJ2-7, with 14 nucleotides matching TRBD2. The V gene end was trimmed by 7 bases and the J gene end by 9 bases; junction bases not matched to a gene: 5. The CDR3 consists of 12 residues. Germline-derived CDR1 and CDR2 are SQVTM and ANQGSEA. The CDR3 protein is CSGTSGGPAQYL. Written as DNA, the CDR3 is TGCAGCGGGACTAGCGGGGGGCCTGCGCAGTACTTA.

This clonotype appeared a few times. This rearrangement joins TRBV7-9 to TRBJ1-2, with D possibly matching TRBD1 (6 bases). Trimming removed 6 bases from V and 2 bases from J, with 13 bases in between. From germline, CDR1 is SEHNR and CDR2 FQNEAQ (reference sequence). The length of the CDR3 is 14 residues. CDR3 nucleotide sequence: TGTGCCAGCAGGGTTCCCGGGACAAACTATGGCTACACCTTC. As protein: CASRVPGTNYGYTF.

V and J are TRBV3-1 and TRBJ2-3; D gene unclear. V lost 1 base, J lost 6 bases, and 14 bases lay in between. The germline V gene has CDR1 LGHDT and CDR2 YNNKEL (reference sequence). CDR3 length equals 15 residues. CDR3 protein: CASSQVPPTPDTQYF. The CDR3 DNA reads as TGTGCCAGCAGCCAAGTGCCCCCGACTCCGGATACGCAGTATTTT.

The J gene is TRBJ2-2, the V gene TRBV3-1; tentative D call: TRBD2 (6 bases). Germline lookup yields CDR1 LGHDT and CDR2 YNNKEL (reference sequence). This CDR3 is 15 amino acids long. V lost 6 bases, J lost 7 bases, and 18 bases lay in between. The chain's CDR3 is CASRGDSGTIGELFF. The CDR3 DNA reads TGTGCCAGCAGGGGGGACTCGGGGACCATCGGGGAGCTGTTTTTT. Looking up the rest from reference TRBV3-1 and TRBJ2-2 gives the full variable domain: DTAVSQTPKYLVTQMGNDKSIKCEQNLGHDTMYWYKQDSKKFLKIMFSYNNKELIINETVPNRFSPKSPDKAHLNLHINSLELGDSAVYFCASRGDSGTIGELFFGEGSRLTVL.

Written as DNA, the CDR3 is TGCAGTGCTAGGCGGGACAGGAACCATGCAACTAATGAAAAACTGTTTTTT. This gives the protein CSARRDRNHATNEKLFF. The chain couples TRBV20-1 to TRBJ1-4, with 8 bases lining up with TRBD1. CDR1 is DFQATT and CDR2 is SNEGSKA in the germline V gene (reference sequence). The CDR3 runs to 17 residues. The V and J ends lost 3 bases and 0 bases, in that order; junction bases with no gene match: 9.

The rearrangement joins TRBV7-3 to TRBJ2-1; TRBD1 aligns across 7 bases. With 4 bases clipped from V and 4 bases from J, the junction kept 10 bases outside the gene matches. The CDR3 is made up of 16 amino acids. The germline V gene encodes CDR1 SGHTA and CDR2 FQGTGA. The CDR3 region has the DNA TGTGCCAGCAGCTCGCAACAGGGGCCGGGGTACAATGAGCAGTTCTTC. It is translated as CASSSQQGPGYNEQFF.